One and the same sample provided the 2 T cell receptor beta chains below, sequenced in a study of Ad26.COV2.S vaccination and SARS-CoV-2 variants. Treatment specified: some 20 received Ad26.COV2.S at low or high dose, single or two shots; five or six received placebo; per-sample allocation not given. Day 63 after the first vaccine or placebo injection was the time point for sampling. Method: immunoSEQ multiplex PCR; TCRdb's copy keeps in-frame clones and lacks some. Of some 340,000 clones in the sample, more than 70% were seen once. This specimen consisted of peripheral blood, obtained in a trial of Ad26.COV2.S vaccine versus placebo. The receptor source for this set is a person between 18 and 59 years old who received the Ad26.COV2.S COVID-19 vaccine or a placebo.

V and J are TRBV6-1 and TRBJ1-4; D is unresolved. Germline V gene data show CDR1 as MNHNS and CDR2 as SASEGT. V dropped 3 bases and J dropped 4 bases, with 12 bases sitting between them. This CDR3 spans 15 amino acids. The CDR3: CASSERPAGNEKLFF. The CDR3 coding sequence is TGTGCCAGCAGTGAGAGGCCGGCTGGTAATGAAAAACTGTTTTTT.

The gene calls are TRBV7-2 and TRBJ2-2; D possibly corresponds to TRBD2 (6 bases). There are 15 residues in the CDR3. Trimming stripped 2 bases from V and 3 bases from J, with 10 bases between. CDR1 and CDR2 from the germline V gene are SGHTA and FQGNSA. CDR3 loop: CASSLFWGDTGELFF. The CDR3 bases are TGTGCCAGCAGCTTATTTTGGGGGGACACCGGGGAGCTGTTTTTT.